These 27 T cell receptor beta chains originate from one sample sequenced in a study of vaccination and CD4 T cells after COVID-19. These TCRs' antigens remain unknown. An Oncomine TCR Beta short-read assay was used to sequence the DNA from cultured CD4+ T cells. A single record per CDR3 protein comes from TCRdb applying MiXCR to the PCR reads. The table has about 13,000 distinct CDR3 sequences, 41% seen once; the top ten hold about 9.3%. Treatment described: approximately nine-day PBMC culture with coronavirus spike peptide pools or control peptides (ViraFEST assay). The sample was CD4+ T cells from blood, cultured in vitro, taken after SARS-CoV-2 vaccination. The receptor set was obtained from a human donor who had recovered from COVID-19.

V gene TRBV12-3 or TRBV12-4 combines with J gene TRBJ2-3; 15 bases match TRBD2. This CDR3 region has 16 residues. The V and J ends lost 6 bases and 10 bases, in that order; junction bases with no gene match: 11. In DNA form, the CDR3 reads TGTGCCAGCAGCAGAAGGACTAGCGGGGGGGCGGTGGCGCAGTATTTT. Translating it yields CASSRRTSGGAVAQYF.

The chain uses TRBV20-1 and TRBJ2-2; 7 nucleotides match TRBD2. CDR3 size: 18 residues. The J segment lost 2 bases and the V segment lost 0 bases, leaving 12 bases of the junction unmatched. Germline V CDR1 and CDR2: DFQATT, SNEGSKA (reference sequence). CDR3 amino acids: CSARDSRTPAGNTGELFF. The CDR3 region has the DNA TGCAGTGCTAGAGATTCTAGGACTCCAGCGGGAAACACCGGGGAGCTGTTTTTT.

This chain uses TRBV7-2 with TRBJ2-7; D possibly corresponds to TRBD1 (5 bases). The CDR3 has 14 amino acids. V was trimmed by 1 base and J by 0 bases, leaving 7 bases between them. From germline, CDR1 is SGHTA and CDR2 FQGNSA. The CDR3 protein is CASSLGQISYEQYF. CDR3 nucleotides: TGTGCCAGCAGCTTAGGACAGATCTCCTACGAGCAGTACTTC.

The CDR3, as DNA: TGTGCCAGCAGCCCGGGACTAAACACAGATACGCAGTATTTT. It is translated as CASSPGLNTDTQYF. The chain recombines TRBV7-2 with TRBJ2-3; 7 bases align to TRBD2. The CDR3 has 14 residues. The V gene's germline CDR1 is SGHTA and CDR2 FQGNSA. V dropped 5 bases and J dropped 2; count of bases not matched to a gene: 4.

This clonotype has only a few counts. The J gene is TRBJ2-2, the V gene TRBV27, with D perhaps TRBD2 (5 bases). The CDR3 spans 16 residues. Deletions cut 7 bases from V and 4 bases from J, with 19 bases between. The germline CDR1 and CDR2 sequences are MNHEY and SMNVEV (reference sequence). The CDR3: CASIGGRGGGTGELFF. For the CDR3, the DNA is TGTGCCAGCATCGGCGGGCGAGGCGGAGGCACCGGGGAGCTGTTTTTT.

This clonotype was counted a few times. The chain recombines TRBV15 with TRBJ2-7, with D possibly being TRBD1 (6 bases). Germline V CDR1 and CDR2: LNHNV, YYDKDF (reference sequence). V lost 2 bases and J lost 3, with 11 bases in between. CDR3 length: 14 amino acids. The DNA of the CDR3 is TGTGCCACCAGCAGATTCAGGGGCGACTACGAGCAGTACTTC. Translated, it gives CATSRFRGDYEQYF. The full variable domain, in which reference TRBV15 and TRBJ2-7 provide the parts outside the CDR3, is DAMVIQNPRYQVTQFGKPVTLSCSQTLNHNVMYWYQQKSSQAPKLLFHYYDKDFNNEADTPDNFQSRRPNTSFCFLDIRSPGLGDTAMYLCATSRFRGDYEQYFGPGTRLTVT.

The chain joins TRBV24-1 to TRBJ2-2; possibly TRBD1 for D (5 bases). In germline, CDR1 is KGHDR, CDR2 SFDVKD. The CDR3 contains 18 residues. Trimming took off 0 bases at V and 3 bases at J, with 16 bases between the two ends. The chain's CDR3 is CATSDLGARDTDTGELFF. The CDR3 DNA reads TGTGCCACCAGTGATTTGGGGGCCAGGGATACGGACACCGGGGAGCTGTTTTTT.

This sequence joins TRBV28 and TRBJ1-1; TRBD1 matches 7 bases. Losses at the gene ends were 6 bases for V and 11 bases for J; bases not matched to a gene: 6. This CDR3 contains 11 residues. Germline V CDR1 and CDR2: MDHEN, SYDVKM. The CDR3 DNA is TGTGCCAGCAGGGGACAGCCTCCGGCTTTCTTT. Translating it yields CASRGQPPAFF.

With regard to this clonotype: Germline is not matched at one junction end, which may reflect a read error. The V call is TRBV6-1, the J call TRBJ2-5; D gene ambiguous. Germline V CDR1 and CDR2: MNHNS, SASEGT. The CDR3 totals 10 residues. CDR3 sequence (DNA): TGTGCCAGCAGGGAAGAGACCCAGTACTTC. Protein product: CASREETQYF.

The chain joins TRBV5-1 to TRBJ2-3; D is unclear. This CDR3 has 13 amino acids. Germline assignment: CDR1 SGHRS and CDR2 YFSETQ. The V gene lost 4 bases and the J gene lost 3 bases, with 9 bases spanning the gap. The CDR3 coding sequence is TGCGCCAGCAGCGCCACCGGGACAGATACGCAGTATTTT. Its protein product is CASSATGTDTQYF.

This clonotype was counted a few times. J is TRBJ2-5 and V is TRBV20-1, with D hard to call. Per germline, CDR1 DFQATT and CDR2 SNEGSKA (reference sequence). The CDR3 sequence is 15 residues long. The V gene lost 4 bases and the J gene lost 4 bases, with 19 bases spanning the gap. The chain's CDR3 is CSATISARNTETQYF. CDR3 coding DNA: TGCAGTGCTACCATAAGTGCACGGAACACAGAGACCCAGTACTTC.

This clonotype showed up just a few times. This sequence joins TRBV6-4 and TRBJ2-1; D is unresolved. Trimming took off 0 bases at V and 4 bases at J, with 4 bases between the two ends. The CDR3 totals 13 residues. Germline V gives CDR1 MRHNA, CDR2 SNTAGT. In DNA, the CDR3 is TGTGCCAGCAGTGACTCAGAATACAATGAGCAGTTCTTC. This sequence encodes CASSDSEYNEQFF.

Only a few counts were recorded for this clonotype. This chain links TRBV30 with TRBJ1-5, with D hard to call. The CDR3 covers 12 residues. Germline CDR1 reads GTSNPN; CDR2 reads SVGIG (reference sequence). Trimming shortened V by 0 bases and J by 3 bases, and 3 bases separated the two germline ends. CDR3 loop: CAWSVPNQPQHF. The CDR3, as DNA: TGTGCCTGGAGTGTACCCAATCAGCCCCAGCATTTT.

The V and J genes are TRBV19 and TRBJ1-1; TRBD1 agrees at 9 bases. The V segment lost 3 bases and the J segment 1 base; nucleotides outside the gene matches: 9. This CDR3 has 17 amino acids. Germline V lookup: CDR1 LNHDA, CDR2 SQIVND (reference sequence). The CDR3, as DNA: TGTGCCAGTAGTATTACCACGGGACAGGGAGGGAACACTGAAGCTTTCTTT. The encoded protein is CASSITTGQGGNTEAFF.

This chain joins TRBV20-1 and TRBJ2-5, with 10 bases lining up with TRBD2. V gave up 2 bases and J gave up 5 bases; unmatched junction bases: 8. CDR1 is DFQATT, CDR2 SNEGSKA, per germline (reference sequence). The CDR3 has 15 residues. The CDR3 region is CSARSSGGIGETQYF. CDR3 DNA sequence: TGCAGTGCTAGATCTAGCGGGGGAATCGGGGAGACCCAGTACTTC.

This clonotype has a handful of counts. This rearrangement joins TRBV7-2 to TRBJ1-3; 7 bases map to TRBD1. There are 14 residues in the CDR3. The J segment lost 9 bases and the V segment lost 0 bases, leaving 5 bases of the junction unmatched. In germline, CDR1 is SGHTA, CDR2 FQGNSA. CDR3 region: CASSLARGGGTIYF. The CDR3 DNA follows: TGTGCCAGCAGCTTAGCCAGGGGGGGTGGCACCATATATTTT.

The rearrangement joins TRBV6-1 to TRBJ1-1, with D perhaps TRBD1 (5 bases). Germline V gives CDR1 MNHNS, CDR2 SASEGT. This CDR3 region has 13 residues. V dropped 5 bases and J dropped 10 bases, with 17 bases sitting between them. This CDR3 is CASSRRDFFGAFF. CDR3 in DNA: TGTGCCAGCAGTAGGCGGGACTTTTTCGGAGCTTTCTTT.

V usage is TRBV20-1 and J usage is TRBJ1-4, with unresolved D. The CDR3 totals 13 residues. V was clipped by 2 bases and J by 13 bases, with 17 bases between them. Germline V gene sequence: CDR1 DFQATT, CDR2 SNEGSKA (reference sequence). CDR3 bases: TGCAGTGCTAGATTTCACACGGCTGGCGGACTGTTTTTT. Protein: CSARFHTAGGLFF.

The chain recombines TRBV7-3 with TRBJ2-5; tentatively, D is TRBD1 (5 bases). The CDR3 length is 14 residues. Between the trimmed V and J ends, which lost 0 bases and 2 bases, there was a span of 7 bases. CDR1 and CDR2 from the germline V gene are SGHTA and FQGTGA. This CDR3 is CASSLTGVQETQYF. The CDR3 DNA reads as TGTGCCAGCAGCTTAACAGGGGTTCAAGAGACCCAGTACTTC. Variable domain in full (rest from reference TRBV7-3 and TRBJ2-5): GAGVSQTPSNKVTEKGKYVELRCDPISGHTALYWYRQSLGQGPEFLIYFQGTGAADDSGLPNDRFFAVRPEGSVSTLKIQRTERGDSAVYLCASSLTGVQETQYFGPGTRLLVL.

The chain employs TRBV11-1 and TRBJ1-2; 9 bases match TRBD1. Germline CDR1 reads SGHAT; CDR2 reads FQDESV (reference sequence). Trimming took 2 bases from V and 4 from J; bases not matched to a gene: 8. The CDR3 is 16 residues long. CDR3 amino acids: CASSLSGQGVGYGYTF. CDR3 bases: TGTGCCAGCAGCTTATCGGGACAGGGAGTTGGCTATGGCTACACCTTC.

V usage is TRBV12-5 and J usage is TRBJ1-2, with 11 bases identical to TRBD1. CDR1 is LGHNT and CDR2 is FRNRAP in the germline V gene. The J segment lost 7 bases and the V segment lost 4 bases, leaving 5 bases of the junction unmatched. The CDR3 is 14 residues long. CDR3 protein: CASGSMDRGLGYTF. DNA of the CDR3: TGTGCTAGTGGTTCTATGGACAGGGGGCTTGGCTACACCTTC.

The chain employs TRBV7-2 and TRBJ2-4; D gene unclear. The CDR3 sequence is 14 residues long. Between the trimmed V and J ends, which lost 4 bases and 0 bases, there was a span of 7 bases. Germline values: CDR1 SGHTA, CDR2 FQGNSA. The CDR3 DNA reads as TGTGCCAGCAGCTCCCTTCAAGCCAAAAACATTCAGTACTTC. It codes for CASSSLQAKNIQYF. The whole variable domain, filled in from reference TRBV7-2 and TRBJ2-4, reads GAGVSQSPSNKVTEKGKDVELRCDPISGHTALYWYRQSLGQGLEFLIYFQGNSAPDKSGLPSDRFSAERTGGSVSTLTIQRTQQEDSAVYLCASSSLQAKNIQYFGAGTRLSVL.

V gene TRBV7-9 combines with J gene TRBJ2-2, with D unresolved. Trimming took off 1 base at V and 4 bases at J, with 10 bases between the two ends. The CDR3 has 15 residues. CDR1 and CDR2 (germline): SEHNR, FQNEAQ (reference sequence). This CDR3 reads CASSLGAVLTGELFF. The CDR3 nucleotides are TGTGCCAGCAGCTTAGGGGCAGTACTCACCGGGGAGCTGTTTTTT.

J is TRBJ2-5 and V is TRBV2; 8 nucleotides agree with TRBD1. Per the germline V gene, CDR1 is SNHLY and CDR2 is FYNNEI. J gave up 5 bases and V 1 base, and 6 bases lay outside the gene matches. This CDR3 region has 15 residues. The CDR3 region is CASSEDRGKGETQYF. DNA of the CDR3: TGTGCCAGCAGTGAAGACAGGGGGAAAGGGGAGACCCAGTACTTC.

This chain's CDR3 is CASSRTDGYQETQYF. Written as DNA, the CDR3 is TGTGCCAGCAGTAGGACAGATGGCTACCAAGAGACCCAGTACTTC. This chain joins TRBV6-4 and TRBJ2-5, with a tentative D call TRBD1 (6 bases). Trimming shortened V by 5 bases and J by 0 bases, and 13 bases separated the two germline ends. The CDR3 is 15 residues long. Germline V gene data show CDR1 as MRHNA and CDR2 as SNTAGT.

The V gene is TRBV11-2, the J gene TRBJ1-6; no clear D. Germline CDR1 and CDR2: SGHAT and FQNNGV. The CDR3 loop spans 14 amino acids. The V end was cut by 5 bases, the J end by 7 bases, with 12 bases between. CDR3 in amino acids: CASSTGRDNSPLHF. The DNA for the CDR3 is TGTGCCAGCAGCACCGGAAGAGACAATTCACCCCTCCACTTT.

V gene TRBV4-1 combines with J gene TRBJ1-3; TRBD1 aligns across 10 bases. CDR1 is MGHRA and CDR2 is YSYEKL in the germline V gene. This CDR3 region has 17 residues. Germline trimming cut 1 base from V and 2 bases from J; bases unmatched to any gene: 5. The chain's CDR3 is CASSQGPTGGAGNTIYF. CDR3 in DNA: TGCGCCAGCAGCCAAGGTCCGACAGGGGGCGCTGGAAACACCATATATTTT.